A selection of T cell receptor beta chains follows, all from one sample in a study of identical twins. In TCRdb, the 5' RACE reads were re-called with MiXCR into one record per CDR3 protein. Here the sample spans 350,000 to 450,000 distinct CDR3 sequences, about a fifth being singletons. What was sequenced was naive T cells sorted from blood. The source is a man aged 45-60 years in good health. CDR3s include the opening cysteine and the closing phenylalanine or tryptophan. The D gene is left open where the match is weak. Expanded clones are given a class, and other clones once, few, many or no size at all.

clone_size	v_call	d_call	cdr3_length	j_call	cdr3_nt	cdr3_aa
few	TRBV7-7	.	15	TRBJ2-2	TGTGCCAGCAGCTTAGCCGTACCGGGCACCGGGGAGCTGTTTTTT	CASSLAVPGTGELFF
many	TRBV4-2	TRBD1	16	TRBJ1-4	TGTGCCAGCAGCCAAGAAAAGACAGGGTGGGGTGAAAAACTGTTTTTT	CASSQEKTGWGEKLFF
.	TRBV25-1	.	17	TRBJ2-2	TGTGCCAGCAGTGAATACCCCGGCGTGGGGAACACCGGGGAGCTGTTTTTT	CASSEYPGVGNTGELFF
.	TRBV7-2	TRBD1	15	TRBJ1-2	TGTGCCAGCAGCTTAGTGGTGCAGGGGGCTTCAGGCTACACCTTC	CASSLVVQGASGYTF
.	TRBV6-5	.	14	TRBJ2-5	TGTGCCAGCAGTTACGTGGCAAGTCAAGAGACCCAGTACTTC	CASSYVASQETQYF
.	TRBV27	.	15	TRBJ2-1	TGTGCCAGCAGACGACTAGGGAACTCCTACAATGAGCAGTTCTTC	CASRRLGNSYNEQFF
few	TRBV20-1	.	14	TRBJ2-3	TGCAGTGCTAAAAGCGGAACAAGCACAGATACGCAGTATTTT	CSAKSGTSTDTQYF
.	TRBV9	TRBD2	16	TRBJ2-2	TGTGCCAGCAAGGCCGGGGGGTCGGGAGTTGGCGGGGAGCTGTTTTTT	CASKAGGSGVGGELFF
few	TRBV12-3/TRBV12-4	TRBD2	16	TRBJ2-3	TGTGCCAGCAGTTTAGCGGGGGGAGGACTAGCGCGTACGCAGTATTTT	CASSLAGGGLARTQYF
.	TRBV10-3	.	15	TRBJ1-2	TGTGCCATCAGTGAACCGGGACGGACCACTCCAGGCTACACCTTC	CAISEPGRTTPGYTF
few	TRBV10-3	.	14	TRBJ1-1	TGTGCCATCAGGGAAGGACGGATGAACACTGAAGCTTTCTTT	CAIREGRMNTEAFF
.	TRBV12-5	.	14	TRBJ2-3	TGTGCTAGTGGCCGTTTGGGGTTTGATAGTACGCAGTATTTT	CASGRLGFDSTQYF
few	TRBV4-2	.	13	TRBJ1-6	TGTGCCAGCAGCCAAGATTTCAGTTCACCCCTCCACTTT	CASSQDFSSPLHF
.	TRBV6-2/TRBV6-3	.	13	TRBJ2-1	TGTGCCAGCAGTTACGACGGGACATTTGAGCAGTTCTTC	CASSYDGTFEQFF
few	TRBV3-1	.	12	TRBJ2-5	TGTGCCAGCAGCCAAAGAGGAGAGACCCAGTACTTC	CASSQRGETQYF
.	TRBV18	TRBD1	13	TRBJ1-5	TGTGCCAGCTCACGGACAGGGGACCAGCCCCAGCATTTT	CASSRTGDQPQHF
many	TRBV5-5	.	13	TRBJ2-1	TGTGCCAGCAGCTTACTCAATTACAATGAGCAGTTCTTC	CASSLLNYNEQFF
few	TRBV20-1	TRBD2	15	TRBJ2-2	TGCAGTGCCATAGGCGGGACTAGCGGGACCGGGGAGCTGTTTTTT	CSAIGGTSGTGELFF
.	TRBV7-2	TRBD1	15	TRBJ1-1	TGTGCCAGCAGTTTACAGGGGACGATGAACACTGAAGCTTTCTTT	CASSLQGTMNTEAFF
.	TRBV10-3	.	15	TRBJ2-7	TGTGCCATCAGTGAAATCCAGGCTAGCTCCTACGAGCAGTACTTC	CAISEIQASSYEQYF
many	TRBV9	.	15	TRBJ2-2	TGTGCCAGCAGCGTAGTCGTAGACCACACCGGGGAGCTGTTTTTT	CASSVVVDHTGELFF
few	TRBV20-1	.	15	TRBJ2-5	TGCAGTGCTAGAGATCAAGGGGGGGCGGGGGAGACCCAGTACTTC	CSARDQGGAGETQYF
.	TRBV19	TRBD2	18	TRBJ2-1	TGTGCCAGTAGTATAAATGGGGGACTACTAACCTCCTACAATGAGCAGTTCTTC	CASSINGGLLTSYNEQFF
.	TRBV30	.	12	TRBJ2-3	TGTGCCTGGAGAATTAGCCCGGATACGCAGTATTTT	CAWRISPDTQYF
many	TRBV20-1	.	14	TRBJ1-3	TGCAGTGCTAGAGATCAAGTCTCTGGAAACACCATATATTTT	CSARDQVSGNTIYF
.	TRBV5-1	.	15	TRBJ1-2	TGCGCCAGCAGCCAGGGGCAGGGAATTGTCTATGGCTACACCTTC	CASSQGQGIVYGYTF
many	TRBV20-1	TRBD2	15	TRBJ2-1	TGCAGTGCTTTCTCGACTAGCGGGCCATACAATGAGCAGTTCTTC	CSAFSTSGPYNEQFF
.	TRBV20-1	TRBD1	15	TRBJ1-5	TGCAGTGCTAAACGGACAGGGACTAGCAATCAGCCCCAGCATTTT	CSAKRTGTSNQPQHF
few	TRBV29-1	.	14	TRBJ1-2	TGCAGCGTTGCGGCGACAGCAACTAACTATGGCTACACCTTC	CSVAATATNYGYTF
many	TRBV7-2	TRBD2	17	TRBJ2-1	TGTGCCAGCAGCTTAGTCCCAGGTACTAGCGGTTACAATGAGCAGTTCTTC	CASSLVPGTSGYNEQFF
many	TRBV4-3	.	15	TRBJ1-5	TGCGCCAGCAGCCAAGGTTTCACAGTCAATCAGCCCCAGCATTTT	CASSQGFTVNQPQHF
many	TRBV12-3/TRBV12-4	.	15	TRBJ2-7	TGTGCCAGCAGTTTAGTGTCTCAGGGTTCCTACGAGCAGTACTTC	CASSLVSQGSYEQYF
few	TRBV5-1	.	14	TRBJ2-4	TGCGCCAGCAGCTTGGACGGGTTGGGAAACATTCAGTACTTC	CASSLDGLGNIQYF
.	TRBV7-3	.	15	TRBJ2-1	TGTGCCAGCAGCTTTTCCCTGGGGCCCTACAATGAGCAGTTCTTC	CASSFSLGPYNEQFF
.	TRBV12-3/TRBV12-4	.	18	TRBJ1-6	TGTGCCAGCAGTTTGATGTCGGCGCAGGGAAGAGTTAATTCACCCCTCCACTTT	CASSLMSAQGRVNSPLHF
once	TRBV12-3/TRBV12-4	.	13	TRBJ2-4	TGTGCCAGCAAGCCGGGAATGAGGAACATTCAGTACTTC	CASKPGMRNIQYF
.	TRBV24-1	.	13	TRBJ2-7	TGTGCCACCAGTCAACAGGGAGGGGACGAGCAGTACTTC	CATSQQGGDEQYF
.	TRBV10-2	TRBD1	14	TRBJ2-7	TGCGCCAGCAGAGTGGGACAGGGGATCTACGAGCAGTACTTC	CASRVGQGIYEQYF